One sample yielded the 4 T cell receptor beta chains listed below, sequenced in a study of blood T cells in healthy people across ages (dated by TCRdb to about 2015). The library came from 5' RACE. TCRdb shows the sequencer as Illumina HiSeq 2500. The second PCR ran for roughly 6 to 11 cycles and used a J-beta primer mix along with a sample-barcoded 5' primer. TCRdb redid the processing of the public reads, applying fastp at Q25 and MiXCR, and retained in-frame beta chains. One record per CDR3 amino acid sequence lists the most common genes and DNA. The sample table holds under 750,000 distinct CDR3 sequences, of which 40% to 55% were seen once. The ten most abundant clones make up about 22% of the sample. What was sequenced was blood. These receptors were taken from a man aged 80 or over in good health.

The rearrangement uses TRBV3-1 and TRBJ2-7; D is undetermined. Between the trimmed V and J ends, which lost 7 bases and 5 bases, there was a span of 18 bases. Germline V lookup: CDR1 LGHDT, CDR2 YNNKEL (reference sequence). This CDR3 comprises 14 residues. The CDR3 protein is CASTNFGGEHEQYF. The DNA of the CDR3 is TGTGCCAGCACCAATTTCGGCGGCGAGCACGAGCAGTACTTC.

V is TRBV4-1 and J is TRBJ2-1, with D possibly TRBD2 on 6 matching bases. Trimming removed 4 bases from V and 0 bases from J, with 16 bases in between. The CDR3 runs to 17 residues. Germline lookup yields CDR1 MGHRA and CDR2 YSYEKL. The CDR3 here is CASSPRPSESSYNEQFF. CDR3 coding DNA: TGCGCCAGCAGCCCCCGACCTAGCGAGAGCTCCTACAATGAGCAGTTCTTC.

This clonotype was picked up a small number of times. The J gene is TRBJ2-1, the V gene TRBV25-1, with D possibly TRBD1 on 5 matching bases. CDR3 size: 12 residues. V was cut by 6 bases and J by 9 bases, with 12 bases left in between. Germline assignment: CDR1 MGHDK and CDR2 SYGVNS. The CDR3 reads CASRKGLSEQFF. CDR3 bases: TGTGCCAGCAGAAAGGGGTTGAGTGAGCAGTTCTTC.

V is TRBV7-9 and J is TRBJ2-3; no reliable D call. The CDR3 is 15 residues long. In germline, CDR1 is SEHNR, CDR2 FQNEAQ (reference sequence). Trimming cost V 5 bases and J 4 bases, with 16 bases left between them. In nucleotides, the CDR3 is TGTGCCAGCAGCCCCGTAGCCGGGTTTGCAGATACGCAGTATTTT. Its translation: CASSPVAGFADTQYF.